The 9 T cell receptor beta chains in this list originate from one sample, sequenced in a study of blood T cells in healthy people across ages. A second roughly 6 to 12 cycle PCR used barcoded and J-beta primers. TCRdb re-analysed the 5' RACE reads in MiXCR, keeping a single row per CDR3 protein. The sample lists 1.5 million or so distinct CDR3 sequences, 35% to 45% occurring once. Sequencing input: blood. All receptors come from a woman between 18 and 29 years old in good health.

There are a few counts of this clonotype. The CDR3 bases are TGCGCCAGCAGCCGACAACAGGGAGGAGAAAACATTCAGTACTTC. Translated, it gives CASSRQQGGENIQYF. The V and J genes are TRBV4-1 and TRBJ2-4, with D possibly called TRBD1 or TRBD2 (6 bases each). The V end was cut by 4 bases, the J end by 5 bases, with 15 bases between. CDR1 MGHRA and CDR2 YSYEKL come from the germline V gene. The CDR3 spans 15 residues.

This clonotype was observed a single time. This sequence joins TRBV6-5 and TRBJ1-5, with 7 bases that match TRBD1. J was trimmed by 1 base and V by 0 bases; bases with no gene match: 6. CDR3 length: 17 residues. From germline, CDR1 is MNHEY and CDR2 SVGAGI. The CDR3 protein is CASSYSFRQGSNQPQHF. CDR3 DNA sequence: TGTGCCAGCAGTTACTCTTTCCGACAGGGAAGCAATCAGCCCCAGCATTTT.

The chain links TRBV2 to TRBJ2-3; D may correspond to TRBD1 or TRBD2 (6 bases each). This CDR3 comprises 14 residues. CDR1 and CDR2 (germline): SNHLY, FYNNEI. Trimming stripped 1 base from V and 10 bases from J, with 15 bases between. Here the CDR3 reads CASSEVDVGGSQYF. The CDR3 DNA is TGTGCCAGCAGTGAAGTCGATGTGGGGGGCTCGCAGTATTTT.

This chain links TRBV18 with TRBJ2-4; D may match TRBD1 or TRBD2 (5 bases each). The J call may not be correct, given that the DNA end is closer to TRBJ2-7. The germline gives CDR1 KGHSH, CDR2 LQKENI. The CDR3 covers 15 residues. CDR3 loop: CASSPPRGKGYEQYF. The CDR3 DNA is TGTGCCAGCTCACCACCGAGGGGCAAGGGCTACGAGCAGTACTTC.

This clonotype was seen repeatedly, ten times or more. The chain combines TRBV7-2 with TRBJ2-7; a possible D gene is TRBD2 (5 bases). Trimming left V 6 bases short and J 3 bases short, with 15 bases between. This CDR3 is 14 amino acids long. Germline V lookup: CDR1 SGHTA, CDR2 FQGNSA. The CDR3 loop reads CASRPPTGSYEQYF. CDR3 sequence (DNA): TGTGCCAGCAGACCTCCGACGGGGAGCTACGAGCAGTACTTC.

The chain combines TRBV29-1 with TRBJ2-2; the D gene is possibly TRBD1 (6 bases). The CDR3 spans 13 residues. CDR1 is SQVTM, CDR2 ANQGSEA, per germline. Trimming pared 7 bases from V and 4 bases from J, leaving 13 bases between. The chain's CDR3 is CSGYREFTGELFF. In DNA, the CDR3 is TGCAGCGGGTACAGGGAATTCACCGGGGAGCTGTTTTTT.

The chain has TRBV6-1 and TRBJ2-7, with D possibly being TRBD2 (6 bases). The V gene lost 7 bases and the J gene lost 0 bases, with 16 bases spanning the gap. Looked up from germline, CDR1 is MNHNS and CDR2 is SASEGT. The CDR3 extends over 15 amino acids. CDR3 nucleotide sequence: TGTGCCAGCATTACCGGGACTTTTAGCTCCTACGAGCAGTACTTC. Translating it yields CASITGTFSSYEQYF.

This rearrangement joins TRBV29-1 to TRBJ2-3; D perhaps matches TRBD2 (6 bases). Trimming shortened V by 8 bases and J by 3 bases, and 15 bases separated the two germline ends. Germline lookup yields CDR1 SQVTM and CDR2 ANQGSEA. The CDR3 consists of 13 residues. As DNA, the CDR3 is TGCAGCCATGGGCACGGAGGGACAGATACGCAGTATTTT. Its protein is CSHGHGGTDTQYF.

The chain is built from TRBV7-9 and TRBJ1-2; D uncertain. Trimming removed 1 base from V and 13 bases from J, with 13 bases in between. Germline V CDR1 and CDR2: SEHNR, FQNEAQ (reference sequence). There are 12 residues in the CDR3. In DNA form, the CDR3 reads TGTGCCAGCAGCTTAGACCGACAAGCAACCACCTTC. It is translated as CASSLDRQATTF.